A single sample is the source of the 3 T cell receptor beta chains below, sequenced in a study of CD8 T cells in Susac syndrome. About 0.45 to 1 ug RNA was reverse transcribed with random hexamers. TCRdb passed the immunoSEQ multiplex PCR reads through MiXCR, listing each CDR3 protein once. The sample lists fewer than 350,000 distinct CDR3 sequences, 65% to 90% seen once, with roughly 0.21% in the top ten. Sequenced input: CD8+ T cells from PBMCs. The receptors come from a human donor with multiple sclerosis.

This chain connects TRBV5-4 to TRBJ1-2; tentatively, D is TRBD1 (6 bases). V lost 4 bases and J 6 bases, leaving 13 bases between the germline ends. This CDR3 contains 13 residues. The germline V gene has CDR1 SGHNT and CDR2 YYREEE (reference sequence). The CDR3 bases are TGTGCCAGCAGCGGGAGGGGGATAAATGGCTACACCTTC. It translates to CASSGRGINGYTF.

The chain recombines TRBV5-4 with TRBJ2-1; possibly TRBD2 for D (6 bases). Germline V CDR1 and CDR2: SGHNT, YYREEE (reference sequence). The CDR3 has 12 residues. The V and J ends lost 4 bases and 12 bases respectively, with 14 bases between them. This chain's CDR3 is CASSDTPGAQFF. CDR3 sequence (DNA): TGTGCCAGCAGCGACACTCCGGGAGCGCAGTTCTTC.

This sequence joins TRBV28 and TRBJ1-2; D call uncertain. Trimming removed 5 bases from V and 4 bases from J, with 20 bases in between. CDR1 is MDHEN, CDR2 SYDVKM, per germline. The CDR3 consists of 16 residues. This chain's CDR3 is CASSTLRAGRSYGYTF. In nucleotides, the CDR3 is TGTGCCAGCAGTACATTAAGGGCAGGAAGAAGCTATGGCTACACCTTC.